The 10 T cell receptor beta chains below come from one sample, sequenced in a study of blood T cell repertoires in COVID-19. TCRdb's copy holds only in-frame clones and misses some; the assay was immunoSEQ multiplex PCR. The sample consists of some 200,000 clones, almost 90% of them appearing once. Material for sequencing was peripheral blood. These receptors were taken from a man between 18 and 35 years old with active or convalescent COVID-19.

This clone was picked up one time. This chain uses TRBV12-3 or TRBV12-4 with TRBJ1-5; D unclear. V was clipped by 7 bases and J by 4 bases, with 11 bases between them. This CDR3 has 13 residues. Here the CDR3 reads CASNGQLNQPQHF. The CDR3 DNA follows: TGTGCCAGCAATGGGCAGCTTAATCAGCCCCAGCATTTT.

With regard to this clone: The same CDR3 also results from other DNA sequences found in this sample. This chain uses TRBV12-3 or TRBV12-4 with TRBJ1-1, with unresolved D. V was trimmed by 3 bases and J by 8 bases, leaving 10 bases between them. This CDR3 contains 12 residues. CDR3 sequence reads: CASSLGGIEAFF. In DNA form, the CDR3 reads TGTGCCAGCAGTTTGGGAGGGATCGAAGCTTTCTTT.

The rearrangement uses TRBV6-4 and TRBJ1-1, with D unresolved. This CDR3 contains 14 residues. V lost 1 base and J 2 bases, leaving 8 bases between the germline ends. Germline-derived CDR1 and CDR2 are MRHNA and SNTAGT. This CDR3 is CASSDFFGNTEAFF. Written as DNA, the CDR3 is TGTGCCAGCAGTGACTTTTTTGGCAACACTGAAGCTTTCTTT.

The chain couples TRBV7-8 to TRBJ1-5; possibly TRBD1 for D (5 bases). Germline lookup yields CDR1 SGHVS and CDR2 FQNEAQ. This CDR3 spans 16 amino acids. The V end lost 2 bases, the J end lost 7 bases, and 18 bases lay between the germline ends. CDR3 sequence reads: CASSLMTVEFGQPQHF. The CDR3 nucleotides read TGTGCCAGCAGCTTAATGACAGTTGAGTTTGGGCAGCCCCAGCATTTT.

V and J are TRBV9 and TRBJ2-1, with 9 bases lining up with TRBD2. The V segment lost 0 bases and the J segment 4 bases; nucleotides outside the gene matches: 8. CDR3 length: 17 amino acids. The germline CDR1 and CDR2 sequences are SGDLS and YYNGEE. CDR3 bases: TGTGCCAGCAGCGTAGAGTTGAGCGGGAGGATATACAATGAGCAGTTCTTC. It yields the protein CASSVELSGRIYNEQFF.

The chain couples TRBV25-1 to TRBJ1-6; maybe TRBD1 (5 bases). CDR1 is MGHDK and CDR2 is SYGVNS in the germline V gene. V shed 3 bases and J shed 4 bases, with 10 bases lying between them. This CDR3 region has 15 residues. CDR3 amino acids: CASSETVGYNSPLHF. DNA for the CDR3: TGTGCCAGCAGTGAGACAGTGGGGTATAATTCACCCCTCCACTTT.

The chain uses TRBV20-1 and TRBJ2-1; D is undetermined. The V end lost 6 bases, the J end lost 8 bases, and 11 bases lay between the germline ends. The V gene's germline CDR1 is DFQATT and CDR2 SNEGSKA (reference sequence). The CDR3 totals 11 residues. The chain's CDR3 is CSARYPDEQFF. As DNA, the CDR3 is TGCAGTGCCCGATATCCGGATGAGCAGTTCTTC.

The CDR3 bases are TGTGCCAGCAGCAGCAGGGCGGGGGGTTCGTCTGGGGCCAACGTCCTGACTTTC. It translates to CASSSRAGGSSGANVLTF. V usage is TRBV21-1 and J usage is TRBJ2-6; the table assigns TRBD2, which was not confirmed against the DNA. TRBV21-1 is annotated as a pseudogene. The length of the CDR3 is 18 residues.

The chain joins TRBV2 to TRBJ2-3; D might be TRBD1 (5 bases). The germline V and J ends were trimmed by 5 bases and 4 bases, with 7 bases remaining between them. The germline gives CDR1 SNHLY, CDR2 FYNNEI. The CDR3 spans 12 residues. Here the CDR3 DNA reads TGTGCCAGCAGTCAGGGCCCAGATACGCAGTATTTT. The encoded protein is CASSQGPDTQYF.

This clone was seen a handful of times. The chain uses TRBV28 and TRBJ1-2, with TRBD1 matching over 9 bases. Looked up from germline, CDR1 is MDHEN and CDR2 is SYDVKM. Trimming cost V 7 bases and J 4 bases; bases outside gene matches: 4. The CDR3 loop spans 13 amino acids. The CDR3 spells CASIQGQGYGYTF. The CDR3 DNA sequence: TGTGCCAGCATCCAGGGACAGGGCTATGGCTACACCTTC.